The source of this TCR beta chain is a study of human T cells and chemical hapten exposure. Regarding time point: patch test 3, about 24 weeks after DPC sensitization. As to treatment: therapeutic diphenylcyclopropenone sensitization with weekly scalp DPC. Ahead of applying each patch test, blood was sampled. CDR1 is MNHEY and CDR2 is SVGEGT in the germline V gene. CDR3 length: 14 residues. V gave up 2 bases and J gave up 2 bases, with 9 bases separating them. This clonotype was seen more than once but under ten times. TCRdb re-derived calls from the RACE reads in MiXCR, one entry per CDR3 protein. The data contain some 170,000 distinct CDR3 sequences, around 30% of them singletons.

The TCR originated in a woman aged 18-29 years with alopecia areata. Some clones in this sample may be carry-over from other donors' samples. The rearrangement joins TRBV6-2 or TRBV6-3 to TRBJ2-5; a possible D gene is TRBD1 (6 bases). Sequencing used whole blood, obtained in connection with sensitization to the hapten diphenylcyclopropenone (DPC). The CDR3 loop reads CASSYGDTQETQYF. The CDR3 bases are TGTGCCAGCAGTTACGGGGACACGCAAGAGACCCAGTACTTC.